Presented here are 8 T cell receptor beta chains from one specimen sequenced in a study of T cell changes during pregnancy in multiple sclerosis. Profiling relied on immunoSEQ multiplex PCR, and the TCRdb table lists in-frame clones only, not all of them. The sample includes some 38,000 clones, 91% of them seen just once. This specimen was CD4+ T cells from peripheral blood mononuclear cells, taken in the second trimester of pregnancy. Receptors were obtained from a female donor in good health, enrolled as a control in a pregnancy study.

This chain uses TRBV19 with TRBJ2-2; 10 nucleotides align to TRBD2. V trimming: 6 bases; J trimming: 5 bases; junction bases outside the gene matches: 0. Germline loops: CDR1 LNHDA, CDR2 SQIVND (reference sequence). This CDR3 has 13 amino acids. CDR3 DNA: TGTGCCAGTAGACTAGCGGGGACCGGGGAGCTGTTTTTT. This encodes CASRLAGTGELFF.

This chain connects TRBV30 to TRBJ1-5, with D unclear. Trimming took off 4 bases at V and 2 bases at J, with 9 bases between the two ends. Germline CDR1 is GTSNPN and CDR2 is SVGIG (reference sequence). The CDR3 totals 13 residues. The CDR3 is CAWNRAGNQPQHF. In nucleotides, the CDR3 is TGTGCCTGGAATAGAGCCGGCAATCAGCCCCAGCATTTT.

The rearrangement uses TRBV20-1 and TRBJ1-2; unclear D gene. The CDR3 is 11 amino acids. Per the germline V gene, CDR1 is DFQATT and CDR2 is SNEGSKA (reference sequence). V lost 5 bases and J 5 bases, leaving 9 bases between the germline ends. The chain's CDR3 is CSAFDLYGYTF. The CDR3 DNA is TGCAGTGCTTTTGACTTGTATGGCTACACCTTC.

V usage is TRBV18 and J usage is TRBJ2-5; 11 bases agree with TRBD1. The CDR3 spans 14 residues. The J segment lost 3 bases and the V segment lost 6 bases, leaving 3 bases of the junction unmatched. CDR1 and CDR2 (germline): KGHSH, LQKENI. This CDR3 is CASSRDRGEETQYF. CDR3 DNA sequence: TGTGCCAGCTCGCGGGACAGGGGGGAAGAGACCCAGTACTTC. Full variable domain (missing parts from reference TRBV18 and TRBJ2-5): NAGVMQNPRHLVRRRGQEARLRCSPMKGHSHVYWYRQLPEEGLKFMVYLQKENIIDESGMPKERFSAEFPKEGPSILRIQQVVRGDSAAYFCASSRDRGEETQYFGPGTRLLVL.

The rearrangement links TRBV6-1 to TRBJ2-5; TRBD2 matches 9 bases. The CDR3 is 14 residues long. The V and J ends lost 6 bases and 1 base, in that order; junction bases with no gene match: 3. Germline values: CDR1 MNHNS, CDR2 SASEGT. The CDR3 reads CASRLTSGQETQYF. Written as DNA, the CDR3 is TGTGCCAGCAGGTTGACTAGCGGCCAAGAGACCCAGTACTTC.

The chain links TRBV5-4 to TRBJ1-1; tentative D call: TRBD1 (5 bases). The V and J ends lost 4 bases and 1 base respectively, with 14 bases between them. Germline loops: CDR1 SGHNT, CDR2 YYREEE (reference sequence). This CDR3 has 15 amino acids. The CDR3 here is CASSQMTVRNTEAFF. CDR3 nucleotides: TGTGCCAGCAGCCAAATGACAGTTCGGAACACTGAAGCTTTCTTT.

The rearrangement joins TRBV7-3 to TRBJ2-2, with 8 bases that match TRBD2. The ends lost 4 bases at V and 7 bases at J; junction bases unmatched: 5. CDR1 is SGHTA, CDR2 FQGTGA, per germline. The CDR3 spans 14 residues. CDR3 nucleotide sequence: TGTGCCAGCAGCTCCAGCGGGGGTTACGGGGAGCTGTTTTTT. It specifies CASSSSGGYGELFF.

The rearrangement uses TRBV19 and TRBJ1-5, with 9 bases fitting TRBD1. CDR1 LNHDA and CDR2 SQIVND come from the germline V gene (reference sequence). The CDR3 runs 13 residues. V dropped 10 bases and J dropped 7; count of bases not matched to a gene: 8. Here the CDR3 DNA reads TGTGCCACCGCCGGGACAGGGACACAGCCCCAGCATTTT. Its protein product is CATAGTGTQPQHF.